This T cell receptor (beta chain) was observed in a study of spatial heterogeneity in lung cancer. Study outcomes and limitations: Tumors with more nonsynonymous mutations had more expanded intratumoral alpha and beta TCRs.

The germline gives CDR1 MDHEN, CDR2 SYDVKM. J was trimmed by 6 bases and V by 0 bases; bases with no gene match: 2. The CDR3 has 15 amino acids. TCRdb independently ran MiXCR on the 5' RACE reads; one entry per CDR3 protein. This sample has roughly 10,000 distinct CDR3 sequences, with about 8% found just once. There are many counts of this clonotype. Its target is unknown. This beta chain is an off-target read within a library intended for alpha chains, so its frequency means little. This sample's time point: sample taken at primary tumor resection. The chain carries TRBV28 and TRBJ2-1, with TRBD1 matching over 10 bases. This specimen was lung tumor tissue, taken at surgery. The TCR was taken from a female donor with early-stage non-small cell lung cancer. CDR3 amino acids: CASSLWTGGPNEQFF. CDR3 coding DNA: TGTGCCAGCAGTTTATGGACAGGGGGCCCCAATGAGCAGTTCTTC.